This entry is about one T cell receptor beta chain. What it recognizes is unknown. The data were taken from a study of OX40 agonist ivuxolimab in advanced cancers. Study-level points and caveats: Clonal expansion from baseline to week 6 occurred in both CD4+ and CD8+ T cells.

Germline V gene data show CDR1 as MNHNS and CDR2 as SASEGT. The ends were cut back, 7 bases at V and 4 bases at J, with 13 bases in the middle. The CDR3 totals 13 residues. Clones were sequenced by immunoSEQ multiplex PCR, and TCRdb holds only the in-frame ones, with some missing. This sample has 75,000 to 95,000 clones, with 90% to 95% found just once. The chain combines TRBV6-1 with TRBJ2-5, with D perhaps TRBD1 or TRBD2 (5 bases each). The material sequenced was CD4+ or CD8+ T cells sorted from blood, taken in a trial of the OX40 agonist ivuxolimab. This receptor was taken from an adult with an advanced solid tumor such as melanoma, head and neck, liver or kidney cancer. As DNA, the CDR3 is TGTGCCAGCACTGGCTGGGGGAGAGAGACCCAGTACTTC. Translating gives CASTGWGRETQYF.